This entry concerns a single TCR beta chain. This entry belongs to a study of shared clonotypes between healthy human individuals. Assay used: immunoSEQ multiplex PCR; TCRdb lists only in-frame clones, some missing. The data contain some 1,100,000 clones, around 82% of them singletons. The CDR3 runs 15 residues. Looked up from germline, CDR1 is SGHRS and CDR2 is YFSETQ. V lost 4 bases, J lost 1 base, and 7 bases stayed unmatched. This TCR came from a man between 18 and 29 years old in good health. Some clones in this sample may be carry-over from other donors' samples. The V gene is TRBV5-1, the J gene TRBJ1-1; 7 nucleotides align to TRBD1. The specimen sequenced was memory CD4+ T cells from PBMCs. Subset here: CD45RA-negative fraction. The DNA for the CDR3 is TGCGCCAGCAGCCGAGAGGGACAGAGGAACACTGAAGCTTTCTTT. The encoded protein is CASSREGQRNTEAFF.